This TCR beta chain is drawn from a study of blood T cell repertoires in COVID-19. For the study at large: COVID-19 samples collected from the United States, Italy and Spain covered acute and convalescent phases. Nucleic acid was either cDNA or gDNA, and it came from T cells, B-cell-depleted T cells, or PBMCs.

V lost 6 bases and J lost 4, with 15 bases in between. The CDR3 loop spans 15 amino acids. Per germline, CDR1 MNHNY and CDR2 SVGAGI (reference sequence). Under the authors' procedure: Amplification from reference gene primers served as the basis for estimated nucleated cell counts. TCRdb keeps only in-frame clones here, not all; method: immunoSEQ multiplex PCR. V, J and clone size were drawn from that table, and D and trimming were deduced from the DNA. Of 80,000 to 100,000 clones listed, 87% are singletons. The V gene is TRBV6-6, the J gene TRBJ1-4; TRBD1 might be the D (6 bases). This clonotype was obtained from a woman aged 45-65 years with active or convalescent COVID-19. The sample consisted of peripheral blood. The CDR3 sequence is CASRSDRNYNEKLFF. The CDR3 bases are TGTGCCAGCAGATCGGACAGAAACTATAATGAAAAACTGTTTTTT.